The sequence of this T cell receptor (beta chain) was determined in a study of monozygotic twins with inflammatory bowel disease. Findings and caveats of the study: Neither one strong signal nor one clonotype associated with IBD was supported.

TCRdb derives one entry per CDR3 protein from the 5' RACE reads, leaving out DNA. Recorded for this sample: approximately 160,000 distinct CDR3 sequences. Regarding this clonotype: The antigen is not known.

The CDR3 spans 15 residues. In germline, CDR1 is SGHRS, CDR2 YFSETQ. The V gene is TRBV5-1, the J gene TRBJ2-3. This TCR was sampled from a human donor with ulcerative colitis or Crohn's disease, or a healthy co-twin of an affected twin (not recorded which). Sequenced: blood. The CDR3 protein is CASSLETTFRDTQYF.